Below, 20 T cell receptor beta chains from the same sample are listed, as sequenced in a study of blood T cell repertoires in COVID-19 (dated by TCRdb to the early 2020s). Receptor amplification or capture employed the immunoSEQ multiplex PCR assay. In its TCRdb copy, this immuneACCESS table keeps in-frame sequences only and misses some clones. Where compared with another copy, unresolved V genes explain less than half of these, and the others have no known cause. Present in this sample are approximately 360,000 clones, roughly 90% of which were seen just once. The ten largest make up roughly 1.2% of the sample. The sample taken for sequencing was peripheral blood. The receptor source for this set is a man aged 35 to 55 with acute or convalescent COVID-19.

The CDR3 is CASSLGGPPDYGYTF. Written as DNA, the CDR3 is TGTGCCAGCAGTTTGGGAGGACCGCCGGACTATGGCTACACCTTC. The gene calls are TRBV28 and TRBJ1-2; D unresolved. Between the trimmed V and J ends, which lost 3 bases and 3 bases, there was a span of 14 bases. The germline V gene encodes CDR1 MDHEN and CDR2 SYDVKM. The CDR3 totals 15 residues.

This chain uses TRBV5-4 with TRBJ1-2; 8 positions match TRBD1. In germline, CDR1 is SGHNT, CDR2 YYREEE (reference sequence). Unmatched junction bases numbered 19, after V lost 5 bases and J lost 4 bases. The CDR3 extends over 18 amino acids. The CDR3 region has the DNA TGTGCCAGCAGTCAACCGCCGGGACAGGTGACTCTTTCCTATGGCTACACCTTC. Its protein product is CASSQPPGQVTLSYGYTF.

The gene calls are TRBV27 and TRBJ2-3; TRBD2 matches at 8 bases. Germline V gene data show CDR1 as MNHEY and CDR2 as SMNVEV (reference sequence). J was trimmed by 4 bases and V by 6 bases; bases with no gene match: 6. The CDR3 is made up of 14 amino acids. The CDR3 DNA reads TGTGCCAGCAGGCTAAGAGCGGGGGCAGATACGCAGTATTTT. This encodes CASRLRAGADTQYF.

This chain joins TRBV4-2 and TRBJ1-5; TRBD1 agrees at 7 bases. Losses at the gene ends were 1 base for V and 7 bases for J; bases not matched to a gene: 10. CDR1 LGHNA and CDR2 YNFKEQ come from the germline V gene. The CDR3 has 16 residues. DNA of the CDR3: TGTGCCAGCAGCCAAGGGTCGGACAGGCAGCTCCAGCCCCAGCATTTT. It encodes CASSQGSDRQLQPQHF.

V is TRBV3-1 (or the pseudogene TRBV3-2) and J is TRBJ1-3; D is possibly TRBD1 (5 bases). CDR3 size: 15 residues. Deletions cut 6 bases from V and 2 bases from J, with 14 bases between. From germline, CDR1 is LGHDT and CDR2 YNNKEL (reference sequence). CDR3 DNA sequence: TGTGCCAGCAGTCGCCCCGACAGTACTGGAAACACCATATATTTT. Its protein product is CASSRPDSTGNTIYF.

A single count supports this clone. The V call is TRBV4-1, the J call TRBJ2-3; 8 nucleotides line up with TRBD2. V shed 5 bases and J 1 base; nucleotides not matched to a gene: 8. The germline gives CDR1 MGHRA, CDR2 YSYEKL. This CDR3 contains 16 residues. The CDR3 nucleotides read TGCGCCAGCAGCGCAAAGCGGGGGCCAGGCACAGATACGCAGTATTTT. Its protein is CASSAKRGPGTDTQYF.

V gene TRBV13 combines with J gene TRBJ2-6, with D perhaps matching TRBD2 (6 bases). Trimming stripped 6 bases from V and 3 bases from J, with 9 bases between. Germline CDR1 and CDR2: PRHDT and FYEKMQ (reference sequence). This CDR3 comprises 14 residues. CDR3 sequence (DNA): TGTGCCAGCAGGCGGGGAGGTGGGGCCAACGTCCTGACTTTC. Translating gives CASRRGGGANVLTF.

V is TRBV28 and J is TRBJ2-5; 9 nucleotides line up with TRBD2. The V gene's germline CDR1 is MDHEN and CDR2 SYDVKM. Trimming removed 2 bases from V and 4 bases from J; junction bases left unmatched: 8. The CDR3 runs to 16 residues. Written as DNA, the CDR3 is TGTGCCAGCAGTTTAATGTCGCGGGGGGGCCGAGAGACCCAGTACTTC. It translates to CASSLMSRGGRETQYF.

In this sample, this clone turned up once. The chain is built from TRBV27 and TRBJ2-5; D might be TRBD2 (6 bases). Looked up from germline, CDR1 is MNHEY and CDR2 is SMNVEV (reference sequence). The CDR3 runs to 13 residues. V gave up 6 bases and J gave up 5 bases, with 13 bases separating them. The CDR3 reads CASSKRAGETQYF. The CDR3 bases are TGTGCCAGCAGCAAGCGGGCTGGGGAGACCCAGTACTTC.

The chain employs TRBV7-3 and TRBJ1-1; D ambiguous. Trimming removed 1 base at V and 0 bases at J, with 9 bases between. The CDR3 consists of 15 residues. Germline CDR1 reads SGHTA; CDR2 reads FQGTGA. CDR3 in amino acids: CASSLIRGMNTEAFF. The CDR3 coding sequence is TGTGCCAGCAGCTTAATCCGGGGTATGAACACTGAAGCTTTCTTT.

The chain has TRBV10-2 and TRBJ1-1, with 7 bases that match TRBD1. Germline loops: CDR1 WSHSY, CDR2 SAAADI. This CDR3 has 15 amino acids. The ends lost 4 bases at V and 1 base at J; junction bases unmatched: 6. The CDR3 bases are TGCGCCAGCAGTGTACAGGGGCCGGGGAACACTGAAGCTTTCTTT. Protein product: CASSVQGPGNTEAFF.

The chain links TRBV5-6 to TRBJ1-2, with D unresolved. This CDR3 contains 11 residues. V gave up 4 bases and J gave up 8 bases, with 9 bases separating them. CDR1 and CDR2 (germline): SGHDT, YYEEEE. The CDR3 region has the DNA TGTGCCAGCAGCCGACTCTCGGGCTACACCTTC. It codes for CASSRLSGYTF.

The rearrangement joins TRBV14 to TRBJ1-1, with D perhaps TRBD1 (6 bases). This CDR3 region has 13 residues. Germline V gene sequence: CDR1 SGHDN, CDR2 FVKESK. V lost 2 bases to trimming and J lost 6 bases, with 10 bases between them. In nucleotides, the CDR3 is TGTGCCAGCAGCCAAATACAGGGCGCTGAAGCTTTCTTT. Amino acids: CASSQIQGAEAFF.

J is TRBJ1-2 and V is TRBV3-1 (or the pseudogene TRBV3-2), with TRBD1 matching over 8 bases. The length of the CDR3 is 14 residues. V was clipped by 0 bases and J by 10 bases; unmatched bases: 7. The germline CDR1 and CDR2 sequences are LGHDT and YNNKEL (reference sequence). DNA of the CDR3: TGTGCCAGCAGCCAAGAGAGACAGGGGAGAGACTACACCTTC. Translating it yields CASSQERQGRDYTF.

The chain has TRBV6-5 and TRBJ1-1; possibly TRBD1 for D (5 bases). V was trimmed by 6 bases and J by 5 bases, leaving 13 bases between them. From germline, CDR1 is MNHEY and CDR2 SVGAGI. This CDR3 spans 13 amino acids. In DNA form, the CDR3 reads TGTGCCAGCAGGGTCAGGGTGGATACTGAAGCTTTCTTT. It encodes CASRVRVDTEAFF.

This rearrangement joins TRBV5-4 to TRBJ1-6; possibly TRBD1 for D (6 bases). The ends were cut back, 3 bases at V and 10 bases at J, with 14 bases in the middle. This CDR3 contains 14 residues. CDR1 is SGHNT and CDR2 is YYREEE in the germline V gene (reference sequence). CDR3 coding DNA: TGTGCCAGCAGCTCAACAGGGAGAAAATCACCCCTCCACTTT. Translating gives CASSSTGRKSPLHF. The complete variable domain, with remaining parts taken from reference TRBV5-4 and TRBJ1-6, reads ETGVTQSPTHLIKTRGQQVTLRCSSQSGHNTVSWYQQALGQGPQFIFQYYREEENGRGNFPPRFSGLQFPNYSSELNVNALELDDSALYLCASSSTGRKSPLHFGNGTRLTVT.

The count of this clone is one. The CDR3 reads CASSLGTGSNIQYF. The CDR3 nucleotides are TGTGCCAGCAGTCTCGGGACAGGGTCAAACATTCAGTACTTC. V gene TRBV27 combines with J gene TRBJ2-4; 9 nucleotides agree with TRBD1. The germline gives CDR1 MNHEY, CDR2 SMNVEV (reference sequence). Trimming at V came to 5 bases and at J to 6 bases, leaving 5 bases not matched to a gene. The CDR3 loop spans 14 amino acids.

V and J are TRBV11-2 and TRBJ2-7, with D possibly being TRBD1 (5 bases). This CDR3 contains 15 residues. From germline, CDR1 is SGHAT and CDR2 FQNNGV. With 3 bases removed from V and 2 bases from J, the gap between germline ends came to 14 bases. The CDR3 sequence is CASSFDSAPAYEQYF. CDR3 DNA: TGTGCCAGCAGCTTCGACAGCGCCCCTGCCTACGAGCAGTACTTC. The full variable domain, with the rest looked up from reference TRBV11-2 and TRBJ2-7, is EAGVAQSPRYKIIEKRQSVAFWCNPISGHATLYWYQQILGQGPKLLIQFQNNGVVDDSQLPKDRFSAERLKGVDSTLKIQPAKLEDSAVYLCASSFDSAPAYEQYFGPGTRLTVT.

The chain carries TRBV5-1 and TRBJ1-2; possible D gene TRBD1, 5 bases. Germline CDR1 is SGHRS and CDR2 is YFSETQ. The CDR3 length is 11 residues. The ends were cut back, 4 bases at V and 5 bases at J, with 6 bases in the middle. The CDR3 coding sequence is TGCGCCAGCAGCCCAGGGTATGGCTACACCTTC. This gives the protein CASSPGYGYTF. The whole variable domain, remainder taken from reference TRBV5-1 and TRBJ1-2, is KAGVTQTPRYLIKTRGQQVTLSCSPISGHRSVSWYQQTPGQGLQFLFEYFSETQRNKGNFPGRFSGRQFSNSRSEMNVSTLELGDSALYLCASSPGYGYTFGSGTRLTVV.

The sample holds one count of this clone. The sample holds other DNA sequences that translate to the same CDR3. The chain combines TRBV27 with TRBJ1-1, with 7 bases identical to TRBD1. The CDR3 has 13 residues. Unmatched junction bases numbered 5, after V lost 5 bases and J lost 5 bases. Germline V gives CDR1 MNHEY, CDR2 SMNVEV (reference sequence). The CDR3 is CASSLGGRTEAFF. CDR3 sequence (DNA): TGTGCCAGCAGTCTAGGGGGCCGGACTGAAGCTTTCTTT.